Presented here are 28 T cell receptor beta chains from one specimen sequenced in a study of tumor-infiltrating lymphocytes in primary liver carcinoma. Total RNA amounting to roughly 0.5 ug was the source from which TCR beta cDNA was made with a constant-region primer. Each TCR beta library was derived from three nested multiplex PCR rounds that employed slightly modified ARM-PCR. The two initial PCR rounds, about 9 cycles each, used TRBV1-TRBV30 forward and C-beta reverse primers. TCRdb re-called the multiplex PCR reads through MiXCR, storing one row per CDR3 protein. The sample contains about 74,000 distinct CDR3 sequences, almost 70% of which appear only once. It was from about 19-30 mg of unsorted bulk tissue that RNA and DNA were co-extracted. The sample comprised liver tumor tissue from sampling region 4. Specified subset: tumor region T4, right-lateral pole. These receptors came from a man aged 35-49 years with primary liver carcinoma and hepatitis B virus infection.

The chain couples TRBV10-3 to TRBJ1-1; TRBD1 matches at 7 bases. Germline loops: CDR1 ENHRY, CDR2 SYGVKD. The CDR3 is made up of 13 amino acids. The CDR3 DNA reads TGTACCGCAGGGGGAGTGCAGAACCATGAAGCTTTCTTT. Its protein product is CTAGGVQNHEAFF.

Details on this clonotype: As the CDR3 is not closed by the conserved phenylalanine or tryptophan, this likely results from a read error. This chain uses TRBV11-2 with TRBJ2-5; possibly TRBD1 for D (6 bases). The CDR3 runs to 15 residues. From germline, CDR1 is SGHAT and CDR2 FQNNGV. CDR3 sequence (DNA): TGTGTCAGCAGCCCGACCTGGACAGCTCAAGAGACCCAGTACTTG. It encodes CVSSPTWTAQETQYL.

CDR3 sequence: CASGDMRGWGYTF. The DNA for the CDR3 is TGTGCCAGCGGGGATATGAGGGGATGGGGCTACACCTTC. The genes are TRBV25-1 and TRBJ1-2; D may be TRBD1 (5 bases). The germline V and J ends were trimmed by 8 bases and 8 bases, with 18 bases remaining between them. There are 13 residues in the CDR3. CDR1 is MGHDK and CDR2 is SYGVNS in the germline V gene.

The rearrangement joins TRBV4-1 to TRBJ2-2, with a possible D match to TRBD2 (5 bases). CDR3 size: 15 residues. Trimming pared 0 bases from V and 6 bases from J, leaving 11 bases between. CDR1 is MGHRA, CDR2 YSYEKL, per germline. The CDR3 sequence: CASSQDHWGAGELFF. The CDR3 DNA reads as TGCGCCAGCAGCCAAGATCACTGGGGAGCCGGGGAGCTGTTTTTT.

On this clonotype: An end of the junction differs from the germline gene, which may be a read error. The CDR3 DNA is TGTGCCAGCAGTTACTCTCCTGGGCAGGGGGTCGGATACGAGCGGTACTTC. Protein sequence: CASSYSPGQGVGYERYF. V and J are TRBV6-6 and TRBJ2-7; 7 bases match TRBD1. The CDR3 has 17 amino acids. CDR1 is MNHNY, CDR2 SVGAGI, per germline (reference sequence).

The V call is TRBV19, the J call TRBJ2-3; TRBD2 matches 8 bases. The germline gives CDR1 LNHDA, CDR2 SQIVND (reference sequence). Trimming took 10 bases from V and 6 from J; bases not matched to a gene: 9. The CDR3 extends over 13 amino acids. The CDR3 is CATSRQREDTQYF. In DNA form, the CDR3 reads TGTGCCACATCACGACAGCGGGAGGATACGCAGTATTTT.

This clonotype was counted only a few times. A much larger clone is a single base away; this may be a read error. The genes are TRBV28 and TRBJ1-3; D remains unclear. Germline V gene lookup returns CDR1 MDHEN and CDR2 SYDVKM. CDR3 length: 14 residues. V was pared by 6 bases and J by 2 bases, with 11 bases between. The CDR3 here is CASRTDGPGNTIYF. CDR3 in DNA: TGTGCCAGCAGGACGGACGGTCCTGGAAACACCATATATTTT.

With regard to this clonotype: This CDR3 is missing its conserved last phenylalanine or tryptophan, likely due to a read error. The chain links TRBV6-1 to TRBJ2-1; weak D call: TRBD2 (6 bases). The end of the DNA is better explained by TRBJ2-7, so the J call may be wrong. The CDR3 has 13 residues. The germline V gene has CDR1 MNHNS and CDR2 SASEGT. The CDR3 is CASSAGLRTEQYL. CDR3 nucleotide sequence: TGTGCCAGCAGTGCTGGACTACGGACGGAACAGTACTTA.

The CDR3 DNA sequence: TGTGCCAGCAGCTTCCCGGGGGCAGCCGGGGAGCTGTTTTTT. Its translation: CASSFPGAAGELFF. This chain connects TRBV5-4 to TRBJ2-2; D tentatively fits TRBD1 or TRBD2 (6 bases each). This CDR3 has 14 residues. The germline gives CDR1 SGHNT, CDR2 YYREEE (reference sequence). Trimming left V 2 bases short and J 6 bases short, with 11 bases between.

For this clonotype: The junction does not match germline at one end; this may be a read error. This sequence joins TRBV12-3 or TRBV12-4 and TRBJ1-1, with TRBD1 matching 7 bases. CDR3 length: 13 amino acids. The CDR3 bases are TGTGACAGCAGCGTGACAGGGTTGACTGAAGCTTTCTTT. Encoded protein: CDSSVTGLTEAFF.

This clonotype showed up many times. The chain is built from TRBV5-1 and TRBJ1-1, with TRBD1 as a possible D gene (5 bases). CDR1 and CDR2 (germline): SGHRS, YFSETQ. This CDR3 contains 12 residues. Trimming removed 0 bases from V and 6 bases from J, with 6 bases in between. CDR3 DNA: TGCGCCAGCAGCTTGGAGGGGTCTGAAGCTTTCTTT. It codes for CASSLEGSEAFF.

On this clonotype: The junction departs from the called germline gene at one end, perhaps through a read error. J is TRBJ2-5 and V is TRBV28; 7 nucleotides align to TRBD1. CDR1 MDHEN and CDR2 SYDVKM come from the germline V gene. The CDR3 loop spans 15 amino acids. The CDR3 reads CANSSHWTGEDTQYF. DNA for the CDR3: TGTGCCAACAGTTCCCATTGGACAGGTGAAGATACCCAGTACTTC. The variable domain in full, completed from reference TRBV28 and TRBJ2-5, reads DVKVTQSSRYLVKRTGEKVFLECVQDMDHENMFWYRQDPGLGLRLIYFSYDVKMKEKGDIPEGYSVSREKKERFSLILESASTNQTSMYLCANSSHWTGEDTQYFGPGTRLLVL.

Note on this clonotype: Lacking the conserved final phenylalanine or tryptophan, this CDR3 likely reflects a read error. The chain links TRBV7-8 to TRBJ1-2, with D possibly matching TRBD1 (5 bases). Germline V gene sequence: CDR1 SGHVS, CDR2 FQNEAQ. V gave up 9 bases and J gave up 5 bases, with 16 bases separating them. The CDR3 spans 13 residues. The CDR3 DNA follows: TGTGCCAGTAGCCTCGGGACTGAATATGGCTACACCATC. Amino acids: CASSLGTEYGYTI.

Points on this clonotype: One end of the junction does not line up with germline, which may come from a read error. V and J are TRBV13 and TRBJ2-3; possibly TRBD1 for D (6 bases). The CDR3 has 15 residues. The V gene's germline CDR1 is PRHDT and CDR2 FYEKMQ (reference sequence). CDR3 sequence: CVSSLGNWGPDTQYF. The CDR3 nucleotides read TGTGTCAGCAGCTTAGGCAACTGGGGGCCAGATACGCAGTATTTT.

There are a few counts of this clonotype. At one boundary the junction diverges from the germline segment, which might be a read error. This chain uses TRBV28 with TRBJ2-1; TRBD2 agrees at 7 bases. The CDR3 has 14 amino acids. Germline V lookup: CDR1 MDHEN, CDR2 SYDVKM. The CDR3 protein is CASSSRTSYNEQSF. The CDR3, as DNA: TGTGCCAGCAGTTCCCGGACTAGTTACAATGAGCAGTCCTTC.

At least ten counts were recorded for this clonotype. This sequence joins TRBV24-1 and TRBJ1-1; 7 nucleotides match TRBD1. CDR1 and CDR2 (germline): KGHDR, SFDVKD. The ends lost 8 bases at V and 10 bases at J; junction bases unmatched: 9. The CDR3 contains 12 residues. The chain's CDR3 is CATTSAGGRAFF. The CDR3 nucleotides read TGTGCCACCACCTCTGCAGGGGGGAGAGCTTTCTTT.

Concerning this clonotype itself: Because it lacks the conserved phenylalanine or tryptophan at the end, this CDR3 is likely a read error. V gene TRBV7-3 combines with J gene TRBJ2-1; D is uncertain. Trimming took 0 bases from V and 2 from J, leaving 11 bases between them. Germline CDR1 SGHTA, CDR2 FQGTGA. The CDR3 contains 16 residues. This chain's CDR3 is CASSLTVNSAYNEQFL. As DNA, the CDR3 is TGTGCCAGCAGCTTAACGGTCAACTCGGCCTACAATGAGCAGTTCTTA.

V usage is TRBV12-3 or TRBV12-4 and J usage is TRBJ1-1; D remains ambiguous. The CDR3 spans 15 residues. V was shortened by 0 bases and J by 0 bases, with 8 bases between the two germline ends. The CDR3 DNA reads as TGTGCCAGCAGTTTAGCTCTGGTGGTGAACACTGAAGCTTTCTTT. It yields the protein CASSLALVVNTEAFF.

On this clonotype: At one boundary the junction diverges from the germline segment, which might be a read error. V gene TRBV11-2 combines with J gene TRBJ1-2; the D gene is possibly TRBD1 (5 bases). The CDR3 totals 13 residues. From germline, CDR1 is SGHAT and CDR2 FQNNGV. The chain's CDR3 is CASNLEGKYGYTF. The CDR3 coding sequence is TGCGCCAGCAACTTAGAGGGGAAATATGGTTACACCTTC.

Note on this clonotype: A junction end diverges from the germline sequence, so it may reflect a read error. The chain joins TRBV25-1 to TRBJ2-2; possibly TRBD2 for D (5 bases). Germline V gives CDR1 MGHDK, CDR2 SYGVNS. The CDR3 has 16 residues. DNA for the CDR3: TGTACCAGCAGTCGATTAGGTCTCGGGGACACCGGGGAGCTGTTTTTT. Amino acid sequence: CTSSRLGLGDTGELFF.

This clonotype occurred a few times. A much larger clone lies a single base off, so this may be a read error. The V and J genes are TRBV6-1 and TRBJ2-6; TRBD2 might be the D (6 bases). The CDR3 runs to 17 residues. Per germline, CDR1 MNHNS and CDR2 SASEGT. V lost 10 bases and J lost 0, with 19 bases in between. CDR3: CANSAGTWYSGANVLTF. CDR3 nucleotides: TGTGCCAACAGCGCCGGGACTTGGTACTCTGGGGCCAACGTCCTGACTTTC.

This clonotype has ten or more counts. The V gene is TRBV6-1, the J gene TRBJ1-4, with a weak D call TRBD1 (5 bases). CDR1 is MNHNS, CDR2 SASEGT, per germline. The CDR3 totals 16 residues. V was pared by 1 base and J by 8 bases, with 17 bases between. The CDR3 sequence is CASSEGTFRGVEKLFF. CDR3 bases: TGTGCCAGCAGTGAAGGGACCTTCCGAGGGGTGGAAAAACTGTTTTTT.

In this sample, this clonotype turned up once. The chain employs TRBV29-1 and TRBJ2-3; 8 nucleotides align to TRBD2. The CDR3 is made up of 15 amino acids. The V and J ends lost 6 bases and 4 bases, in that order; junction bases with no gene match: 12. Germline loops: CDR1 SQVTM, CDR2 ANQGSEA. CDR3 nucleotides: TGCAGCGTGAAACCCGTTAGCGGGGAGCCAGATACGCAGTATTTT. It specifies CSVKPVSGEPDTQYF.

This clonotype was picked up many times. This sequence joins TRBV5-1 and TRBJ2-5, with 8 positions matching TRBD1. The CDR3 runs to 13 residues. Losses at the gene ends were 4 bases for V and 7 bases for J; bases not matched to a gene: 6. CDR1 is SGHRS, CDR2 YFSETQ, per germline. CDR3: CASSLGTGGTQYF. The CDR3 region has the DNA TGCGCCAGCAGCCTAGGGACAGGTGGGACCCAGTACTTC. The variable domain in full, completed from reference TRBV5-1 and TRBJ2-5, reads KAGVTQTPRYLIKTRGQQVTLSCSPISGHRSVSWYQQTPGQGLQFLFEYFSETQRNKGNFPGRFSGRQFSNSRSEMNVSTLELGDSALYLCASSLGTGGTQYFGPGTRLLVL.

At least ten counts were recorded for this clonotype. The chain couples TRBV28 to TRBJ1-5; unclear D gene. V lost 5 bases and J lost 5, with 10 bases in between. Germline assignment: CDR1 MDHEN and CDR2 SYDVKM. CDR3 length equals 13 residues. CDR3 bases: TGTGCCAGCAGTGGTCGGCGAGATCAGCCCCAGCATTTT. It translates to CASSGRRDQPQHF.

Details on this clonotype: Germline is not matched at one junction end, which may reflect a read error. V gene TRBV4-1 combines with J gene TRBJ2-7, with D hard to call. The CDR3 spans 12 residues. Germline V gene lookup returns CDR1 MGHRA and CDR2 YSYEKL. CDR3 in amino acids: CPSSLDGYEQYF. In DNA, the CDR3 is TGCCCCAGCAGCTTGGATGGCTACGAGCAGTACTTC.

As concerns this clonotype: One end of the junction is discordant with germline, which a read error may explain. The chain recombines TRBV6-1 with TRBJ1-2; D is unresolved. The CDR3 runs 16 residues. Germline V gene sequence: CDR1 MNHNS, CDR2 SASEGT. Written as DNA, the CDR3 is TGTGCCAGCAGTGAAGCGTTCTGGGGAGTAGCCTATGGTTACACCTTC. Its protein product is CASSEAFWGVAYGYTF.

As concerns this clonotype: A much larger clone is a single base away; this may be a read error. As the CDR3 is not closed by the conserved phenylalanine or tryptophan, this likely results from a read error. The V and J genes are TRBV30 and TRBJ2-3, with TRBD2 matching over 7 bases. There are 15 residues in the CDR3. V shed 0 bases, J shed 2 bases, and the junction held 5 bases outside the gene matches. CDR1 is GTSNPN and CDR2 is SVGIG in the germline V gene (reference sequence). CDR3 protein: CAWSVSGGFTDTQYL. DNA for the CDR3: TGTGCCTGGAGTGTATCGGGGGGATTCACAGATACGCAGTATCTT.